This section outlines one TCR beta chain sequence together with its context. Its antigen is as yet unknown. The data are from a study of shared clonotypes between healthy human individuals. Produced via immunoSEQ multiplex PCR; TCRdb's table is partial and in-frame only. The sample shows 2 million to 2.5 million clones, roughly 95% of them seen only once. V shed 8 bases and J shed 7 bases, with 18 bases lying between them. The germline gives CDR1 LNHDA, CDR2 SQIVND (reference sequence). The CDR3 totals 14 residues. Points from the study as a whole: Compared with clonotypes that all four donors shared, non-shared clonotypes had lower generation probabilities.

This clonotype was sampled from a man in his late teens or twenties in good health. The chain joins TRBV19 to TRBJ2-4; the D gene is possibly TRBD1 (6 bases). The sample comprised naive CD4+ T cells sorted from blood. Subset reported: CD45RA+ positively selected. The CDR3 reads CASATGAGDNIQYF. The CDR3, as DNA: TGTGCCAGTGCGACCGGGGCAGGGGACAACATTCAGTACTTC. The full variable domain, completed using reference TRBV19 and TRBJ2-4, is DGGITQSPKYLFRKEGQNVTLSCEQNLNHDAMYWYRQDPGQGLRLIYYSQIVNDFQKGDIAEGYSVSREKKESFPLTVTSAQKNPTAFYLCASATGAGDNIQYFGAGTRLSVL.